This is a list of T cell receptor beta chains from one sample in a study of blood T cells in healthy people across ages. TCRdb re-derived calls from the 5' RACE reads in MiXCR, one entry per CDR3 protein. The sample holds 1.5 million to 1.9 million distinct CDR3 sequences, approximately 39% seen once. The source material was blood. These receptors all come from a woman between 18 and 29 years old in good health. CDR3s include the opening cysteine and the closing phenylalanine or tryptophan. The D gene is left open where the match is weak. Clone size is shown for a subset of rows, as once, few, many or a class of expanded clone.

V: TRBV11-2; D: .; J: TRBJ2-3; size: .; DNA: TGTGCCAGCAGCTCAATTTTGGAGCCAGATACGCAGTATTTT; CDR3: CASSSILEPDTQYF
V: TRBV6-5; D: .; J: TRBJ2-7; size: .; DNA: TGTGCAGCCCAGGGACGGAGCTCCTACGAGCAGTACTTC; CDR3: CAAQGRSSYEQYF
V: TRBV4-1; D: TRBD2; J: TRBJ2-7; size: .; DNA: TGCGCCAGCAGCCAAGTAACGGGGACTACCCACGAGCAGTACTTC; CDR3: CASSQVTGTTHEQYF
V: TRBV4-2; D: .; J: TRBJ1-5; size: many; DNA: TGTGCCAGCAGCCAAGAGGGGTTTAGCAATCAGCCCCAGCATTTT; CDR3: CASSQEGFSNQPQHF
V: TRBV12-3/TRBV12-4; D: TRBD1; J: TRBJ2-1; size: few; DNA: TGTGCCAGCGTAAAAACCGGGACAGGGACCTACAATGAGCAGTTCTTC; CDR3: CASVKTGTGTYNEQFF
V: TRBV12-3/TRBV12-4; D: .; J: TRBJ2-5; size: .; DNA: TGTGCCAGCAGTCGAGACGCGAACAGGGGGGGAAATGAGCAGTACTTC; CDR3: CASSRDANRGGNEQYF
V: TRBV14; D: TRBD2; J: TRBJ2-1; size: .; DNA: TGTGCCAGCAGCCAAGCAAGGGCAGACCGGACTAGCTACAATGAGCAGTTCTTC; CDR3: CASSQARADRTSYNEQFF
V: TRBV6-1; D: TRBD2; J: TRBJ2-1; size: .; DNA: TGTGCCAGCCTATGGAGCGGGGCCAAGGAGACCCAGTTCTTC; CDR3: CASLWSGAKETQFF
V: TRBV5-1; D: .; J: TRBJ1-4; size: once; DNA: TGCGCCAGCAGCTTGTGGGGGCTGGACGAAAAACTGTTTTTT; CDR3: CASSLWGLDEKLFF
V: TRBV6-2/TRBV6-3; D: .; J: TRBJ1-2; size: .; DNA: TGTGCCAGCTCCCCGGACAGCACCTATGGCTACACCTTC; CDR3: CASSPDSTYGYTF
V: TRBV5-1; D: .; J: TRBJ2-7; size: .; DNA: TGCGCCAGCAGCTTGGAGAGGGGAGGCTCCTACGAGCAGTACTTC; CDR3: CASSLERGGSYEQYF
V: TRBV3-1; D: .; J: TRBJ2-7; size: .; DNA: TGTGCCAGCAGCCACGGGGCCCTTTCCTACGAGCAGTACTTC; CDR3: CASSHGALSYEQYF
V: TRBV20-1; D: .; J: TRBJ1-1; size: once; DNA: TGCAGTGCTATGGACGGATCCATGAACACTGAAGCTTTCTTT; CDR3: CSAMDGSMNTEAFF
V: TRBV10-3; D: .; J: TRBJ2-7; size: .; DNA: TGTGCCATCAGTGAACAAGGGAATGGGGCCTACGAGCAGTACTTC; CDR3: CAISEQGNGAYEQYF
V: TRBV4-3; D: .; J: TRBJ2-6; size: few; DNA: TGCGCCAGCAGCCAAGATCGGGGCAGTTTCTCTGGGGCCAACGTCCTGACTTTC; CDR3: CASSQDRGSFSGANVLTF
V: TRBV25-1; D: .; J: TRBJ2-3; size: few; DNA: TGTGCCAGCAGTGAATTCTGGGGGGACACAGATACGCAGTATTTT; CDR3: CASSEFWGDTDTQYF
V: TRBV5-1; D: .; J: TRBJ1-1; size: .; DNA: TGCGCCAGCAGCGCCTCAGGGGTTGGGACTGAAGCTTTCTTT; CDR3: CASSASGVGTEAFF
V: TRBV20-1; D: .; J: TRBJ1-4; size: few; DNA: TGCAGTGCTAGACGGGGTCGGCTGTATGAAAAACTGTTTTTT; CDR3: CSARRGRLYEKLFF
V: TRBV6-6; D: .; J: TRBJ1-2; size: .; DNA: TGTGCCAGCAGTGACTCGGTTCTCACCTTC; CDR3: CASSDSVLTF
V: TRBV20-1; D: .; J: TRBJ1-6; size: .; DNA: TGCAGTGCTAGAGTGCCGGGTTTACTTAATTCACCCCTCCACTTT; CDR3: CSARVPGLLNSPLHF
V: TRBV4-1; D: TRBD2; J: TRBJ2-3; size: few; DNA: TGCGCCAGCAGCCAAACACGCCTAGCGGTCACAGATACGCAGTATTTT; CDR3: CASSQTRLAVTDTQYF
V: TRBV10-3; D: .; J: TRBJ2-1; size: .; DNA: TGTGCCATCAGTCGCGGAGGCGATGCAAATGAGCAGTTCTTC; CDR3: CAISRGGDANEQFF
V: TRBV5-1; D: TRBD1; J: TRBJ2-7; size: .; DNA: TGCGCCAGCAACTATAGGGATGGACAGGTCACCGAGCAGTACTTC; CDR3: CASNYRDGQVTEQYF
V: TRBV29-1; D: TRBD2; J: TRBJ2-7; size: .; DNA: TGCAGCGTCGGGACTACCTCTCGGAATGAGCAGTACTTC; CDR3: CSVGTTSRNEQYF
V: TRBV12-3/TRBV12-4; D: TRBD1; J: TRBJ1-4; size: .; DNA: TGTGCCAGCAGCCAGGGACAGGTTAATGAAAAACTGTTTTTT; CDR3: CASSQGQVNEKLFF
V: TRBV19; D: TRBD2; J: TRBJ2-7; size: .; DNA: TGTGCCAGTAGTATTGGACTAGCGGGAGCTTACCACGAGCAGTACTTC; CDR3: CASSIGLAGAYHEQYF
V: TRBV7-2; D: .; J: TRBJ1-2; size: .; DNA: TGTGCCAGCAGCCCCTGGGCCGGTTCTAACTATGGCTACACCTTC; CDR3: CASSPWAGSNYGYTF
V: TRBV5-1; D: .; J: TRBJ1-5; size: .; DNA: TGCGCCAGCAGCCTGGACCCCCGCAATCAGCCCCAGCATTTT; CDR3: CASSLDPRNQPQHF